This T cell receptor (beta chain) came from a study of T-cell reconstitution after alpha-beta-depleted transplantation in children. To note about this clonotype: Antigen specificity is unknown.

Points from the study as a whole: Newly produced T cells mostly provided counts and TCRbeta diversity after one year, as hyperexpanded clones declined. Several hundred expanded graft clones reportedly gave rise to the alpha-beta T cells present about two months after transplant.

The CDR3 extends over 14 amino acids. Between the trimmed V and J ends, which lost 2 bases and 4 bases, there was a span of 9 bases. In germline, CDR1 is MDHEN, CDR2 SYDVKM. Preparing the TCRbeta library involved the use of unique molecular identifiers. TCRdb re-analysed the PCR reads in MiXCR, keeping a single row per CDR3 protein. The sample records 330,000 or so distinct CDR3 sequences, around 7.1% being singletons. The sample was peripheral blood, taken 360 days after TCRalphabeta/CD19-depleted stem cell transplant. This rearrangement joins TRBV28 to TRBJ1-5; D is ambiguous. The TCR originated in a female patient aged 2-15 years who had a stem cell transplant for Fanconi anemia, so the T cells may come from the graft donor. The DNA for the CDR3 is TGTGCCAGCAGTTTAACAGTTAATAATCAGCCCCAGCATTTT. Translation gives CASSLTVNNQPQHF.